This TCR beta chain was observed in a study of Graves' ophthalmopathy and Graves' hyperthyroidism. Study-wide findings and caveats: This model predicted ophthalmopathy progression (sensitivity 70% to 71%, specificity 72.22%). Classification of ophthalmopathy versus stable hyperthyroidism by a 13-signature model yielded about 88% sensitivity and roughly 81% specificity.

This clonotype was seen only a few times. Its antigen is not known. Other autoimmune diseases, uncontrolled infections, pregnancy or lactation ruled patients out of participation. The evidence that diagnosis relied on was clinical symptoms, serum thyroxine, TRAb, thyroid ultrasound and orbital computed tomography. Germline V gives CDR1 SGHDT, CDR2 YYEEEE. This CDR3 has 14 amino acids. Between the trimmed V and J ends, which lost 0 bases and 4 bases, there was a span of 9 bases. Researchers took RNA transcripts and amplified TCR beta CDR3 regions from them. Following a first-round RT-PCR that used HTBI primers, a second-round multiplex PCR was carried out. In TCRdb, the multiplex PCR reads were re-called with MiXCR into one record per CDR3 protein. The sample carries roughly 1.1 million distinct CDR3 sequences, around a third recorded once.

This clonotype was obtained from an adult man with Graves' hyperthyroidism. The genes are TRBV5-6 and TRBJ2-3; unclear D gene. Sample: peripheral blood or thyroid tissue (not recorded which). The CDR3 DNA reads TGTGCCAGCAGCTTGGCCAGGACCGCAGATACGCAGTATTTT. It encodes CASSLARTADTQYF.